The 5 T cell receptor beta chains in this list originate from one sample, sequenced in a study of blood T cell repertoires in COVID-19. Here immunoSEQ multiplex PCR was the method, and the copy in TCRdb shows in-frame clones only, minus some. The sample carries under 300,000 clones, roughly 82% recorded once. Sequenced input: peripheral blood. These receptors were collected from a man aged 35-49 years who had recovered from COVID-19.

V is TRBV10-3 and J is TRBJ2-2; 7 bases align to TRBD2. Germline assignment: CDR1 ENHRY and CDR2 SYGVKD. The CDR3 length is 14 residues. V gave up 9 bases and J gave up 3 bases; unmatched junction bases: 7. CDR3 amino acids: CAILRDYDTGELFF. The CDR3, as DNA: TGTGCCATTCTCCGGGACTATGACACCGGGGAGCTGTTTTTT.

The CDR3 DNA follows: TGTGCCAGCAGGTCTAACGAGATTGTGTACGAGCAGTACTTC. As protein: CASRSNEIVYEQYF. The J gene is TRBJ2-7, the V gene TRBV7-2, with D unresolved. The CDR3 runs 14 residues. V was cut by 6 bases and J by 4 bases, with 16 bases left in between. CDR1 and CDR2 from the germline V gene are SGHTA and FQGNSA.

The chain links TRBV5-1 to TRBJ2-2; D not certain. CDR1 and CDR2 from the germline V gene are SGHRS and YFSETQ. CDR3 size: 14 residues. Trimming stripped 3 bases from V and 1 base from J, with 7 bases between. CDR3 coding DNA: TGCGCCAGCAGCTATGCCGGGAACACCGGGGAGCTGTTTTTT. Translating it yields CASSYAGNTGELFF. Drawing the rest from reference TRBV5-1 and TRBJ2-2, the complete variable domain is KAGVTQTPRYLIKTRGQQVTLSCSPISGHRSVSWYQQTPGQGLQFLFEYFSETQRNKGNFPGRFSGRQFSNSRSEMNVSTLELGDSALYLCASSYAGNTGELFFGEGSRLTVL.

The rearrangement joins TRBV19 to TRBJ1-5, with D maybe TRBD1 (5 bases). Germline CDR1 LNHDA, CDR2 SQIVND (reference sequence). V gave up 5 bases and J gave up 2 bases, with 13 bases separating them. The length of the CDR3 is 15 residues. The CDR3 loop reads CASSYDRAGNQPQHF. DNA of the CDR3: TGTGCCAGTAGTTACGACAGAGCCGGCAATCAGCCCCAGCATTTT.

The chain carries TRBV5-1 and TRBJ2-7, with D possibly matching TRBD1 (6 bases). Germline CDR1 SGHRS, CDR2 YFSETQ. This CDR3 spans 14 amino acids. V was clipped by 5 bases and J by 3 bases, with 15 bases between them. This CDR3 reads CASSSTGTYYEQYF. CDR3 sequence (DNA): TGCGCCAGCAGTTCGACCGGGACATACTACGAGCAGTACTTC.